These 7 T cell receptor beta chains originate from one sample sequenced in a study of blood T cell repertoires in COVID-19. Libraries were prepared by immunoSEQ multiplex PCR; TCRdb keeps only in-frame clonotypes and omits some of them. This sample has tens of thousands of clones, with more than 70% found just once. The sample consisted of peripheral blood. The receptors shown here come from an older woman with acute or convalescent COVID-19.

The chain joins TRBV19 to TRBJ1-2; TRBD1 matches 10 bases. Germline-derived CDR1 and CDR2 are LNHDA and SQIVND (reference sequence). The CDR3 is made up of 15 amino acids. V shed 7 bases and J 4 bases; nucleotides not matched to a gene: 9. This CDR3 is CASNSRDRGAYGYTF. The CDR3 DNA reads as TGTGCCAGTAACTCCCGGGACAGGGGTGCCTATGGCTACACCTTC.

The chain carries TRBV19 and TRBJ2-6, with D uncertain. CDR3 length: 15 residues. Trimming removed 3 bases from V and 0 bases from J, with 6 bases in between. Germline CDR1 LNHDA, CDR2 SQIVND (reference sequence). The CDR3 sequence: CASSIELSGANVLTF. CDR3 bases: TGTGCCAGTAGTATCGAGCTCTCTGGGGCCAACGTCCTGACTTTC.

V usage is TRBV5-1 and J usage is TRBJ2-7; 9 positions match TRBD1. Per germline, CDR1 SGHRS and CDR2 YFSETQ. V shed 4 bases, J shed 3 bases, and the junction held 5 bases outside the gene matches. The CDR3 contains 14 residues. Here the CDR3 reads CASSLGQGSYEQYF. In DNA form, the CDR3 reads TGCGCCAGCAGCCTGGGACAGGGTAGCTACGAGCAGTACTTC.

The gene calls are TRBV9 and TRBJ2-1; D is undetermined. The germline V gene encodes CDR1 SGDLS and CDR2 YYNGEE. V was shortened by 0 bases and J by 6 bases, with 13 bases between the two germline ends. This CDR3 region has 15 residues. CDR3 bases: TGTGCCAGCAGCGTAGCCACCTTGGCTCTCAATGAGCAGTTCTTC. Its protein is CASSVATLALNEQFF.

The chain has TRBV28 and TRBJ2-6; D uncertain. This CDR3 is 15 amino acids long. Germline CDR1 and CDR2: MDHEN and SYDVKM. Trimming shortened V by 3 bases and J by 0 bases, and 6 bases separated the two germline ends. Written as DNA, the CDR3 is TGTGCCAGCAGTTTGGGCGCCTCTGGGGCCAACGTCCTGACTTTC. Translating it yields CASSLGASGANVLTF.

The J gene is TRBJ2-1, the V gene TRBV11-2; D is possibly TRBD1 (5 bases). The CDR3 is 14 amino acids. Germline loops: CDR1 SGHAT, CDR2 FQNNGV. V was pared by 3 bases and J by 1 base, with 7 bases between. The CDR3 region has the DNA TGTGCCAGCAGCTTTTACAGGTCCTACAATGAGCAGTTCTTC. It yields the protein CASSFYRSYNEQFF.

In this sample, this clone turned up once. The CDR3 sequence is CASSLGGLGSYEQYF. The CDR3 nucleotides are TGTGCCAGCAGCTTGGGGGGACTAGGATCCTACGAGCAGTACTTC. V gene TRBV5-4 combines with J gene TRBJ2-7; 8 nucleotides line up with TRBD2. CDR3 size: 15 residues. Germline V lookup: CDR1 SGHNT, CDR2 YYREEE (reference sequence). Germline trimming cut 0 bases from V and 1 base from J; bases unmatched to any gene: 3.